This T cell receptor (beta chain) was captured by sequencing in a study of cytomegalovirus exposure and HLA in healthy donors. The study's findings and limits: Later analysis placed DRB1 highest and HLA-C lowest in TCR association rates, which differed by HLA locus.

The PCR employed 60 Vbeta primers together with 13 Jbeta primers. Assay: immunoSEQ multiplex PCR; the TCRdb copy retains only in-frame clones and omits some. Found here are 150,000 to 200,000 clones; the top ten clones hold around 1.9%. Notes on this clone: Its specificity is unknown.

V lost 7 bases, J lost 1 base, and 12 bases lay in between. Germline V gene lookup returns CDR1 SGHKS and CDR2 YYEKEE (reference sequence). This CDR3 has 13 amino acids. The TCR was taken from a man aged 30-40 years in good health and CMV-seronegative. The J gene is TRBJ2-7, the V gene TRBV5-5, with D perhaps TRBD1 (5 bases). The specimen sequenced was PBMCs. As DNA, the CDR3 is TGTGCCAGCTCCCAGGGATATTCCTACGAGCAGTACTTC. Protein sequence: CASSQGYSYEQYF.